The 4 T cell receptor beta chains given below trace back to one sample, sequenced in a study of blood T cell repertoires in COVID-19. Sequencing was performed with immunoSEQ multiplex PCR; in TCRdb, only in-frame clones are kept and a portion is missing. Found here are some 140,000 clones, 70% to 80% of them singletons; the top ten hold approximately 5.2%. The specimen was peripheral blood. The receptors come from a woman aged 65 to 85 with COVID-19, enrolled during active disease.

The J gene is TRBJ1-2, the V gene TRBV5-4, with TRBD1 identical over 11 bases. Germline V lookup: CDR1 SGHNT, CDR2 YYREEE (reference sequence). The V segment lost 3 bases and the J segment 7 bases; nucleotides outside the gene matches: 8. This CDR3 has 15 residues. The CDR3, as DNA: TGTGCCAGCAGCTCGCAAGGACAGGGGGCCGTTGGCTACACCTTC. It codes for CASSSQGQGAVGYTF.

This rearrangement joins TRBV28 to TRBJ1-6; a weak D match, TRBD1 (5 bases). There are 12 residues in the CDR3. Between the trimmed V and J ends, which lost 8 bases and 6 bases, there was a span of 8 bases. Germline values: CDR1 MDHEN, CDR2 SYDVKM. The CDR3 coding sequence is TGTGCCAGCGGCGGGGGTAATTCACCCCTCCACTTT. It yields the protein CASGGGNSPLHF.

This sequence joins TRBV2 and TRBJ2-2; D is perhaps TRBD2 (6 bases). This CDR3 region has 13 residues. Trimming removed 8 bases from V and 2 bases from J, with 9 bases in between. Looked up from germline, CDR1 is SNHLY and CDR2 is FYNNEI. DNA of the CDR3: TGTGCCAGCGGGACTTATAACACCGGGGAGCTGTTTTTT. It codes for CASGTYNTGELFF. Full variable domain (outside the CDR3, taken from reference TRBV2 and TRBJ2-2): EPEVTQTPSHQVTQMGQEVILRCVPISNHLYFYWYRQILGQKVEFLVSFYNNEISEKSEIFDDQFSVERPDGSNFTLKIRSTKLEDSAMYFCASGTYNTGELFFGEGSRLTVL.

J is TRBJ1-1 and V is TRBV11-2, with 9 bases aligning to TRBD1. The CDR3 length is 16 residues. CDR1 and CDR2 from the germline V gene are SGHAT and FQNNGV. V lost 2 bases, J lost 1 base, and 5 bases stayed unmatched. CDR3 in amino acids: CASSLRGTGTNTEAFF. The CDR3 DNA follows: TGTGCCAGCAGCTTAAGAGGGACAGGGACGAACACTGAAGCTTTCTTT.